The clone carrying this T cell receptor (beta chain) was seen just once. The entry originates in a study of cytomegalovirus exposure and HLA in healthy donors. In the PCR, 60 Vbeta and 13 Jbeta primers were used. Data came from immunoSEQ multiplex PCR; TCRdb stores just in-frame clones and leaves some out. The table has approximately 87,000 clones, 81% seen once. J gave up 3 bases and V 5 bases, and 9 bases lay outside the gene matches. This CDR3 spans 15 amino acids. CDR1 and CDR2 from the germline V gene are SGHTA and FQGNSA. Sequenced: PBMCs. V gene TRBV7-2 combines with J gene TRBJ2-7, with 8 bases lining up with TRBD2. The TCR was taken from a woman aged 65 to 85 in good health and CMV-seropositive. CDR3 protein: CASSASGGQGYEQYF. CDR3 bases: TGTGCCAGCAGCGCCTCGGGGGGGCAGGGCTACGAGCAGTACTTC.